Below are 7 T cell receptor beta chains sequenced from a single sample in a study of blood T cell repertoires in COVID-19. Sequencing used immunoSEQ multiplex PCR; TCRdb keeps in-frame clones, though not all of them. The sample yields a few hundred thousand clones, 84% seen once. Sequencing was performed on PBMCs or T cells enriched from blood (not recorded which). The origin of the receptors is a young man with acute COVID-19.

With respect to this clone: Other DNA sequences within the sample encode an identical CDR3. The genes are TRBV11-2 and TRBJ1-1; D is perhaps TRBD1 (5 bases). V dropped 1 base and J dropped 1 base, with 7 bases sitting between them. CDR3 length equals 14 residues. Germline-derived CDR1 and CDR2 are SGHAT and FQNNGV. CDR3 in amino acids: CASSLGRGNTEAFF. The CDR3 DNA reads TGTGCCAGCAGCTTAGGAAGGGGGAACACTGAAGCTTTCTTT.

This clone was found once. The chain joins TRBV9 to TRBJ1-5; weak D call: TRBD1 (5 bases). V was cut by 3 bases and J by 7 bases, with 14 bases left in between. From germline, CDR1 is SGDLS and CDR2 YYNGEE. CDR3 length equals 14 residues. In DNA, the CDR3 is TGTGCCAGCAGCGCCTCTCTTCAGGGCCAGCCCCAGCATTTT. This sequence encodes CASSASLQGQPQHF.

This chain links TRBV5-1 with TRBJ2-1, with D possibly being TRBD1 (6 bases). Germline-derived CDR1 and CDR2 are SGHRS and YFSETQ. With 4 bases removed from V and 4 bases from J, the gap between germline ends came to 9 bases. The CDR3 covers 13 residues. For the CDR3, the DNA is TGCGCCAGCAGCGGAGGACAGTACAATGAGCAGTTCTTC. Its protein is CASSGGQYNEQFF.

This rearrangement joins TRBV5-6 to TRBJ1-2; 8 bases are a match to TRBD1. Germline loops: CDR1 SGHDT, CDR2 YYEEEE. V trimming: 0 bases; J trimming: 4 bases; junction bases outside the gene matches: 8. The CDR3 contains 16 residues. The CDR3 reads CASSLAQDRVGYGYTF. CDR3 bases: TGTGCCAGCAGCTTGGCGCAGGACAGGGTTGGCTATGGCTACACCTTC.

The chain employs TRBV15 and TRBJ1-2; TRBD1 agrees at 8 bases. This CDR3 is 12 amino acids long. Germline CDR1 reads LNHNV; CDR2 reads YYDKDF (reference sequence). The junction had 3 bases not matched to a gene; V was cut back by 2 bases and J by 10 bases. CDR3 nucleotide sequence: TGTGCCACCAGCAGAAGACAGGGGATCTACACCTTC. Encoded protein: CATSRRQGIYTF.

The V and J genes are TRBV28 and TRBJ1-2; TRBD1 aligns across 8 bases. CDR1 MDHEN and CDR2 SYDVKM come from the germline V gene. The CDR3 extends over 17 amino acids. V lost 7 bases, J lost 8 bases, and 21 bases stayed unmatched. The CDR3 nucleotides are TGTGCCAGCAACTTCCTGGACAGGGCACAACCCAAAGGCGGCTACACCTTC. As protein: CASNFLDRAQPKGGYTF.

The V gene is TRBV2, the J gene TRBJ2-1; 8 bases are a match to TRBD2. The CDR3 contains 15 residues. The J segment lost 4 bases and the V segment lost 8 bases, leaving 10 bases of the junction unmatched. Germline CDR1 is SNHLY and CDR2 is FYNNEI. The CDR3 reads CASRIRGGAYNEQFF. The CDR3 nucleotides are TGTGCCAGCCGAATTCGGGGGGGTGCTTACAATGAGCAGTTCTTC.